The source of this T cell receptor (beta chain) is a study of Graves' ophthalmopathy and Graves' hyperthyroidism. The CDR3 loop spans 16 amino acids. V trimming: 2 bases; J trimming: 2 bases; junction bases outside the gene matches: 10. CDR1 GTSNPN and CDR2 SVGIG come from the germline V gene (reference sequence). Amplification of the TCR beta CDR3 regions used RNA transcripts (as template). The library came from an HTBI-primed first-round RT-PCR and a second-round multiplex PCR. Using its own MiXCR run on the multiplex PCR reads, TCRdb lists one record per CDR3 protein. Among under 350,000 distinct CDR3 sequences listed, roughly a sixth were seen once.

Source material: peripheral blood. The rearrangement uses TRBV30 and TRBJ1-1; 8 nucleotides match TRBD1. This clonotype originated in an adult man with Graves' ophthalmopathy. CDR3 in DNA: TGTGCCTGGAGTCGGACAGGGCGAACCGTTAACACTGAAGCTTTCTTT. It specifies CAWSRTGRTVNTEAFF. The full variable domain, completed using reference TRBV30 and TRBJ1-1, is SQTIHQWPATLVQPVGSPLSLECTVEGTSNPNLYWYRQAAGRGLQLLFYSVGIGQISSEVPQNLSASRPQDRQFILSSKKLLLSDSGFYLCAWSRTGRTVNTEAFFGQGTRLTVV.